A selection of T cell receptor beta chains follows, all from one sample in a study of blood T cell repertoires in COVID-19. Measured with immunoSEQ multiplex PCR; TCRdb has only the in-frame clones, and not every one. In the table there are approximately 76,000 clones, around 83% of which are singletons. What was sequenced was peripheral blood. The receptors here all came from a woman aged 80 or older with active or convalescent COVID-19. The CDR3 runs from the conserved cysteine through the conserved F or W. D genes are given only for firm matches. A row's size may be missing; if present it is once, few, many or a size class.

TRBV7-2	TRBD1	TRBJ1-5	-	CASSLGLGGQGSNQPQHF	TGTGCCAGCAGCTTAGGTCTCGGCGGACAGGGAAGTAATCAGCCCCAGCATTTT
TRBV30	-	TRBJ2-6	once	CAWSVTPSGANVLTF	TGTGCCTGGAGTGTGACTCCCTCTGGGGCCAACGTCCTGACTTTC
TRBV3-1/TRBV3-2	-	TRBJ2-5	-	CASRPELVGETQYF	TGTGCCAGCAGGCCCGAACTAGTCGGGGAGACCCAGTACTTC
TRBV19	TRBD2	TRBJ2-5	-	CASSTGTSDPQYF	TGTGCCAGTAGTACCGGGACTAGCGACCCCCAGTACTTC
TRBV19	TRBD1	TRBJ2-1	-	CATWDRPYNEQFF	TGTGCCACCTGGGACAGACCGTACAATGAGCAGTTCTTC
TRBV27	TRBD2	TRBJ2-2	-	CASSRLAGVNTGELFF	TGTGCCAGCAGCCGCCTAGCGGGGGTGAACACCGGGGAGCTGTTTTTT
TRBV6-2/TRBV6-3	TRBD1	TRBJ2-6	-	CASSADRGSGANVLTF	TGTGCCAGCAGTGCCGACAGGGGCTCTGGGGCCAACGTCCTGACTTTC
TRBV28	-	TRBJ2-5	-	CASSLLTGIQETQYF	TGTGCCAGCAGTTTACTAACAGGGATCCAAGAGACCCAGTACTTC
TRBV7-3	-	TRBJ2-7	-	CASSLVAGAPYEQYF	TGTGCCAGCAGCTTAGTGGCGGGGGCACCCTACGAGCAGTACTTC
TRBV10-1	-	TRBJ1-5	once	CASSSPPARVGQPQHF	TGCGCCAGCAGTTCCCCCCCCGCCAGGGTGGGTCAGCCCCAGCATTTT
TRBV2	TRBD1	TRBJ1-1	-	CASSGGQANTEAFF	TGTGCCAGCAGTGGGGGACAGGCGAACACTGAAGCTTTCTTT
TRBV10-3	-	TRBJ1-1	-	CAISPTGFEPMNTEAFF	TGTGCCATCAGCCCGACAGGTTTTGAGCCGATGAACACTGAAGCTTTCTTT
TRBV6-5	TRBD1	TRBJ1-2	-	CASSRTGGVGYGYTF	TGTGCCAGCAGCCGAACAGGGGGAGTTGGCTATGGCTACACCTTC
TRBV27	TRBD1	TRBJ1-5	once	CASSLRGTGGNVQPQHF	TGTGCCAGCAGTTTGCGAGGGACAGGGGGCAATGTTCAGCCCCAGCATTTT
TRBV18	-	TRBJ1-4	few	CASSGQYNEKLFF	TGTGCCAGCTCCGGACAGTACAATGAAAAACTGTTTTTT
TRBV11-1	TRBD1	TRBJ1-2	-	CASSLDRGYGYTF	TGTGCCAGCAGCTTAGACAGGGGCTATGGCTACACCTTC
TRBV10-3	TRBD1	TRBJ2-7	-	CAISDGTERTYEQYF	TGTGCCATCAGTGACGGGACAGAGAGGACCTACGAGCAGTACTTC
TRBV19	TRBD1	TRBJ1-5	-	CASTPGQGGQPQHF	TGTGCCAGTACTCCGGGACAGGGAGGTCAGCCCCAGCATTTT
TRBV7-2	TRBD1	TRBJ1-2	-	CASSLRTGGNYGYTF	TGTGCCAGCAGCTTACGGACAGGGGGCAACTATGGCTACACCTTC
TRBV7-2	TRBD1	TRBJ2-7	once	CASSKDRGYEQYF	TGTGCCAGCAGCAAGGACAGGGGCTACGAGCAGTACTTC
TRBV5-1	TRBD2	TRBJ2-7	-	CASSLEGTSTYEQYF	TGCGCCAGCAGCCTGGAGGGGACTAGTACTTACGAGCAGTACTTC
TRBV7-2	-	TRBJ2-2	-	CASSSEVGDTGELFF	TGTGCCAGCAGCTCAGAGGTCGGGGACACCGGGGAGCTGTTTTTT
TRBV5-4	-	TRBJ1-2	-	CASSLRLNYGYTF	TGTGCCAGCAGCTTGAGACTTAACTATGGCTACACCTTC
TRBV5-6	-	TRBJ1-2	-	CASSLDGRGPLTNYGYTF	TGTGCCAGCAGCTTGGACGGAAGGGGCCCGCTAACTAACTATGGCTACACCTTC
TRBV7-9	TRBD2	TRBJ2-1	-	CASSPHSGGAGNEQFF	TGTGCCAGCAGCCCCCATAGCGGGGGGGCCGGGAATGAGCAGTTCTTC
TRBV7-2	TRBD2	TRBJ2-7	-	CASSLTSGAYEQYF	TGTGCCAGCAGCTTAACTAGCGGGGCCTACGAGCAGTACTTC
TRBV11-2	TRBD2	TRBJ2-7	-	CASSFKLAGGSYEQYF	TGTGCCAGCAGCTTCAAACTAGCGGGGGGATCCTACGAGCAGTACTTC
TRBV28	-	TRBJ1-1	-	CASRQTGEAFF	TGTGCCAGCAGACAAACAGGGGAAGCTTTCTTT
TRBV5-1	TRBD1	TRBJ1-6	few	CASSLAWGQSNSPLHF	TGCGCCAGCAGCCTCGCTTGGGGACAGAGTAATTCACCCCTCCACTTT
TRBV6-4	TRBD1	TRBJ1-1	few	CASSRTGNTEAFF	TGTGCCAGCAGCAGGACAGGGAACACTGAAGCTTTCTTT
TRBV27	-	TRBJ1-1	few	CASSFTWAGQAEAFF	TGTGCCAGCAGTTTTACCTGGGCGGGTCAAGCTGAAGCTTTCTTT
TRBV5-6	TRBD1	TRBJ2-5	-	CASSFQTGGRETQYF	TGTGCCAGCAGCTTTCAGACAGGGGGCAGGGAGACCCAGTACTTC
TRBV14	-	TRBJ2-7	once	CASSQEFFGRGSYEQYF	TGTGCCAGCAGCCAAGAGTTCTTCGGTCGGGGCTCCTACGAGCAGTACTTC
TRBV25-1	-	TRBJ1-5	-	CASSEPGVHQPQHF	TGTGCCAGCAGTGAACCCGGGGTTCATCAGCCCCAGCATTTT
TRBV28	-	TRBJ1-5	-	CASSGQPQHF	TGTGCCAGCAGCGGGCAGCCCCAGCATTTT
TRBV7-7	TRBD2	TRBJ2-5	-	CASSLTSGGAVETQYF	TGTGCTAGCAGCTTAACTAGCGGGGGGGCAGTGGAGACCCAGTACTTC
TRBV28	-	TRBJ1-1	-	CASSLNWGDYTEAFF	TGTGCCAGCAGTTTAAATTGGGGCGACTACACTGAAGCTTTCTTT
TRBV30	TRBD2	TRBJ2-1	-	CAWKGGGAPLWQFF	TGTGCCTGGAAGGGCGGGGGGGCGCCTCTTTGGCAGTTCTTC
TRBV7-2	-	TRBJ2-3	-	CASSQGGAGADTQYF	TGTGCCAGCAGCCAAGGGGGGGCAGGCGCAGATACGCAGTATTTT
TRBV11-2	TRBD2	TRBJ2-2	-	CASRPTSGVYTGELFF	TGTGCCAGCAGGCCCACTAGCGGGGTTTACACCGGGGAGCTGTTTTTT
TRBV20-1	-	TRBJ1-2	few	CSASTEPESGYTF	TGCAGTGCCAGTACAGAACCTGAGAGTGGCTACACCTTC
TRBV6-5	TRBD2	TRBJ2-7	-	CAAGGLSGGHYEQYF	TGTGCCGCTGGGGGTTTAAGCGGGGGCCACTACGAGCAGTACTTC
TRBV5-6	-	TRBJ2-1	-	CASSLVGGGYNEQFF	TGTGCCAGCAGCTTGGTTGGTGGGGGGTACAATGAGCAGTTCTTC
TRBV27	-	TRBJ1-5	-	CASSNRSYNQPQHF	TGTGCCAGCAGTAATCGCAGTTACAATCAGCCCCAGCATTTT
TRBV7-8	TRBD1	TRBJ1-4	-	CASSRDRNEKLFF	TGTGCCAGCAGCCGGGACAGGAATGAAAAACTGTTTTTT
TRBV5-6	TRBD1	TRBJ2-2	-	CASSFGTGSGELFF	TGTGCCAGCAGCTTCGGGACAGGGTCCGGGGAGCTGTTTTTT
TRBV7-2	TRBD2	TRBJ2-3	-	CASSSERLAGGNTDTQYF	TGTGCCAGCAGCTCGGAGAGACTAGCGGGGGGGAACACAGATACGCAGTATTTT
TRBV9	TRBD1	TRBJ2-7	-	CASSPQGQSYEQYF	TGTGCCAGCAGCCCGCAGGGACAGTCCTACGAGCAGTACTTC
TRBV5-8	TRBD2	TRBJ2-3	-	CASSLVGRTSSDTQYF	TGTGCCAGCAGCCTGGTAGGGCGGACTAGCTCCGATACGCAGTATTTT
TRBV19	-	TRBJ1-6	-	CASSMFADKNSPLHF	TGTGCCAGTAGTATGTTCGCAGACAAGAATTCACCCCTCCACTTT
TRBV6-2/TRBV6-3	TRBD2	TRBJ2-2	-	CASSYKRGNTGELFF	TGTGCCAGCAGTTACAAGCGGGGGAACACCGGGGAGCTGTTTTTT
TRBV20-1	-	TRBJ1-1	-	CSASQGQADTEAFF	TGCAGTGCTAGTCAGGGGCAGGCGGACACTGAAGCTTTCTTT
TRBV7-2	-	TRBJ2-7	-	CASSLVREPYEQYF	TGTGCCAGCAGCTTGGTTAGAGAACCCTACGAGCAGTACTTC
TRBV5-6	TRBD2	TRBJ2-5	-	CASSSGLAGGLETQYF	TGTGCCAGCAGCTCGGGACTAGCGGGGGGGTTAGAGACCCAGTACTTC